Following are 19 T cell receptor beta chains from one sample sequenced in a study of CD8 T cells in ankylosing spondylitis (dated by TCRdb to about 2017). To prepare the library, 5' RACE was applied. The sequencer was an Illumina HiSeq 2500. TCRdb reanalyzed the raw reads on its own, using fastp at Q25 for trimming and MiXCR for clone calling, and kept in-frame beta chains. Rows merge per CDR3 protein into single entries with the most common DNA and genes. Within this sample are under 200,000 distinct CDR3 sequences, with 10% to 15% of them counted one time only. The ten largest clones add up to roughly 9.6% of the sample. Sequencing used blood, either unsorted or a sorted T cell fraction (not recorded which). The source is a female donor with ankylosing spondylitis or in good health (not recorded which).

Many counts were recorded for this clonotype. This chain joins TRBV5-1 and TRBJ2-1; D possibly corresponds to TRBD2 (6 bases). V was cut by 5 bases and J by 6 bases, with 12 bases left in between. The CDR3 is made up of 13 amino acids. CDR1 and CDR2 from the germline V gene are SGHRS and YFSETQ. CDR3 sequence reads: CASSYTSTNEQFF. The CDR3 DNA reads TGCGCCAGCAGTTACACTAGCACCAATGAGCAGTTCTTC. Together with reference TRBV5-1 and TRBJ2-1, the CDR3 gives the full variable domain: KAGVTQTPRYLIKTRGQQVTLSCSPISGHRSVSWYQQTPGQGLQFLFEYFSETQRNKGNFPGRFSGRQFSNSRSEMNVSTLELGDSALYLCASSYTSTNEQFFGPGTRLTVL.

Many counts were recorded for this clonotype. The chain employs TRBV15 and TRBJ1-2, with D perhaps matching TRBD1 (6 bases). This CDR3 spans 12 amino acids. In germline, CDR1 is LNHNV, CDR2 YYDKDF (reference sequence). Trimming shortened V by 5 bases and J by 7 bases, and 11 bases separated the two germline ends. The CDR3, as DNA: TGTGCCACCAGCCTGCACAGGGTTGGCTACACCTTC. Its protein is CATSLHRVGYTF.

There are many counts of this clonotype. The chain combines TRBV12-5 with TRBJ2-7; 8 bases line up with TRBD2. The CDR3 has 17 residues. CDR1 is LGHNT, CDR2 FRNRAP, per germline. With V trimmed by 1 base and J by 0 bases, 8 bases remained unmatched. CDR3 sequence reads: CASGLATGGTSSYEQYF. The CDR3 bases are TGTGCTAGTGGTTTGGCCACGGGGGGGACGAGCTCCTACGAGCAGTACTTC.

This chain connects TRBV27 to TRBJ1-2, with 7 bases identical to TRBD1. J gave up 4 bases and V 5 bases, and 10 bases lay outside the gene matches. Germline assignment: CDR1 MNHEY and CDR2 SMNVEV (reference sequence). The CDR3 extends over 15 amino acids. The CDR3 protein is CASSAGDSRIYGYTF. Written as DNA, the CDR3 is TGTGCCAGCAGTGCTGGGGACAGCCGGATCTATGGCTACACCTTC.

This clonotype was recorded at least ten times. This chain joins TRBV12-3 or TRBV12-4 and TRBJ1-1; D not resolved. The CDR3 runs to 13 residues. Trimming removed 7 bases at V and 7 bases at J, with 16 bases between. The chain's CDR3 is CASTPTARDEAFF. The CDR3 nucleotides read TGTGCCAGCACCCCAACCGCGCGGGATGAAGCTTTCTTT.

This clonotype has at least ten counts. The chain joins TRBV5-1 to TRBJ2-7; no clear D. The V gene's germline CDR1 is SGHRS and CDR2 YFSETQ. The CDR3 covers 14 residues. V was pared by 4 bases and J by 5 bases, with 16 bases between. CDR3 residues: CASSADLSQNEQYF. The CDR3 coding sequence is TGCGCCAGCAGCGCCGACCTCTCTCAAAACGAGCAGTACTTC.

There are many counts of this clonotype. This chain connects TRBV12-3 or TRBV12-4 to TRBJ2-1; D might be TRBD2 (5 bases). Between the trimmed V and J ends, which lost 2 bases and 12 bases, there was a span of 14 bases. The CDR3 totals 13 residues. The CDR3 region has the DNA TGTGCCAGCAGTTTATCCTTGACTAAGGCGCAGTTCTTC. Its protein product is CASSLSLTKAQFF.

This clonotype was detected ten times or more. The gene calls are TRBV12-3 or TRBV12-4 and TRBJ2-6; D may be TRBD1 (5 bases). The length of the CDR3 is 14 residues. Trimming left V 6 bases short and J 9 bases short, with 15 bases between. The CDR3 spells CASSVVGEGNVLTF. As DNA, the CDR3 is TGTGCCAGCAGCGTAGTAGGGGAAGGCAACGTCCTGACTTTC.

CDR3 protein: CASSVEGTPYNEQFF. For the CDR3, the DNA is TGTGCCAGCAGCGTAGAGGGGACCCCGTACAATGAGCAGTTCTTC. This rearrangement joins TRBV9 to TRBJ2-1; D may correspond to TRBD1 or TRBD2 (5 bases each). Trimming left V 0 bases short and J 4 bases short, with 11 bases between. CDR3 size: 15 residues. Per the germline V gene, CDR1 is SGDLS and CDR2 is YYNGEE.

Notes on this clonotype: A much larger clone lies one base from this, so it may be a read error. The chain links TRBV5-1 to TRBJ2-7; D uncertain. Germline-derived CDR1 and CDR2 are SGHRS and YFSETQ. The V end lost 0 bases, the J end lost 3 bases, and 10 bases lay between the germline ends. CDR3 size: 14 residues. The CDR3 sequence is CASSLGDGFYEQYF. CDR3 DNA: TGCGCCAGCAGCTTGGGAGACGGTTTCTACGAGCAGTACTTC.

This clonotype was observed at least ten times. The rearrangement joins TRBV28 to TRBJ2-1; 9 bases agree with TRBD2. The CDR3 has 15 residues. Germline CDR1 and CDR2: MDHEN and SYDVKM. Germline trimming cut 2 bases from V and 5 bases from J; bases unmatched to any gene: 4. CDR3 residues: CASSLGGRANNEQFF. The CDR3 region has the DNA TGTGCCAGCAGTTTAGGCGGGAGGGCCAACAATGAGCAGTTCTTC.

This chain uses TRBV6-4 with TRBJ2-1; perhaps D is TRBD1 or TRBD2 (7 bases each). The germline gives CDR1 MRHNA, CDR2 SNTAGT. The CDR3 is 15 amino acids. V was shortened by 6 bases and J by 6 bases, with 18 bases between the two germline ends. CDR3 sequence: CASSPGGRDSNEQFF. For the CDR3, the DNA is TGTGCCAGCAGCCCCGGGGGGAGGGACAGCAATGAGCAGTTCTTC.

This clonotype was observed many times. The chain links TRBV28 to TRBJ2-5, with a tentative D call TRBD2 (5 bases). The germline V and J ends were trimmed by 5 bases and 0 bases, with 16 bases remaining between them. This CDR3 is built from 16 residues. In germline, CDR1 is MDHEN, CDR2 SYDVKM. CDR3 sequence: CASSITPGLNQETQYF. The CDR3 DNA sequence: TGTGCCAGCAGTATCACCCCAGGACTGAACCAAGAGACCCAGTACTTC. The full variable domain, its missing parts supplied by reference TRBV28 and TRBJ2-5, is DVKVTQSSRYLVKRTGEKVFLECVQDMDHENMFWYRQDPGLGLRLIYFSYDVKMKEKGDIPEGYSVSREKKERFSLILESASTNQTSMYLCASSITPGLNQETQYFGPGTRLLVL.

This clonotype has at least ten counts. V gene TRBV30 combines with J gene TRBJ1-2, with no clear D. The CDR3 consists of 12 residues. Per germline, CDR1 GTSNPN and CDR2 SVGIG (reference sequence). The V end lost 8 bases, the J end lost 0 bases, and 10 bases lay between the germline ends. For the CDR3, the DNA is TGTGCCCGGGCGGACGCTAACTATGGCTACACCTTC. Its protein is CARADANYGYTF.

This clonotype has a count of ten or more. The CDR3: CASSHNQPQHF. The CDR3 nucleotides read TGTGCCAGCAGTCATAATCAGCCCCAGCATTTT. The V and J genes are TRBV28 and TRBJ1-5; D gene unclear. V shed 5 bases and J shed 4 bases, with 3 bases lying between them. Germline CDR1 MDHEN, CDR2 SYDVKM. CDR3 length equals 11 residues.

In its sample, this clonotype was seen many times. The chain combines TRBV29-1 with TRBJ2-1; D may be TRBD2 (5 bases). The V end was cut by 6 bases, the J end by 4 bases, with 13 bases between. Germline loops: CDR1 SQVTM, CDR2 ANQGSEA. The CDR3 has 13 amino acids. In DNA form, the CDR3 reads TGCAGCGTAGGAATGGACTTTTACAATGAGCAGTTCTTC. Encoded protein: CSVGMDFYNEQFF.

V and J are TRBV20-1 and TRBJ1-6; 7 bases are shared with TRBD1. This CDR3 contains 16 residues. The germline gives CDR1 DFQATT, CDR2 SNEGSKA (reference sequence). J lost 10 bases, V lost 2 bases, and 14 bases had no gene match. DNA for the CDR3: TGCAGTGCTAGAAAACAGGGGAGAGGCGATCAGTCACCCCTCCACTTT. This gives the protein CSARKQGRGDQSPLHF.

This clonotype was found many times. The chain combines TRBV12-3 or TRBV12-4 with TRBJ2-5; D is ambiguous. The CDR3 has 14 amino acids. Trimming removed 2 bases from V and 1 base from J, with 8 bases in between. The DNA of the CDR3 is TGTGCCAGCAGTTTAATAGTAATCCAAGAGACCCAGTACTTC. Its translation is CASSLIVIQETQYF.

This clonotype appeared many times. The chain has TRBV9 and TRBJ1-1; a weak D match, TRBD1 (6 bases). Germline CDR1 reads SGDLS; CDR2 reads YYNGEE. V was cut by 4 bases and J by 1 base, with 17 bases left in between. This CDR3 contains 16 residues. The chain's CDR3 is CASSPHREVANTEAFF. For the CDR3, the DNA is TGTGCCAGCAGCCCTCACAGGGAGGTGGCGAACACTGAAGCTTTCTTT.